Presented here are 21 T cell receptor beta chains from one specimen sequenced in a study of cytomegalovirus exposure and HLA in healthy donors. The PCR contained 60 Vbeta and 13 Jbeta primers. The repertoire was sequenced with immunoSEQ multiplex PCR; TCRdb's copy has only in-frame clones and lacks some. The profile shows 200,000 to 250,000 clones, over 65% of them singletons. What was sequenced was PBMCs. These receptors were taken from a human donor in good health.

The V call is TRBV7-6, the J call TRBJ2-5; 8 bases are shared with TRBD1. The J call is doubtful: the DNA matches TRBJ2-7 better. The CDR3 totals 15 residues. Germline CDR1 is SGHVS and CDR2 is FNYEAQ. The CDR3, as DNA: TGTGCCAGCAGCCGAGGACAGGGACCAATCTACGAGCAGTACTTC. Its protein is CASSRGQGPIYEQYF.

V gene TRBV6-4 combines with J gene TRBJ2-1, with 11 bases fitting TRBD2. Germline CDR1 is MRHNA and CDR2 is SNTAGT. Trimming cost V 10 bases and J 8 bases; bases outside gene matches: 13. The CDR3 sequence is 15 residues long. The CDR3 sequence: CATRALAGGLDEQFF. In nucleotides, the CDR3 is TGTGCCACCCGAGCCTTAGCGGGAGGGCTCGATGAGCAGTTCTTC.

The rearrangement joins TRBV10-3 to TRBJ2-1; maybe TRBD2 (5 bases). The V and J ends lost 2 bases and 3 bases respectively, with 17 bases between them. Per the germline V gene, CDR1 is ENHRY and CDR2 is SYGVKD. The CDR3 covers 17 residues. CDR3 sequence (DNA): TGTGCCATCAGTGAGCCCGGGTCTAGCATGTACTACAATGAGCAGTTCTTC. It encodes CAISEPGSSMYYNEQFF.

In its sample, this clone was seen once. The chain is built from TRBV2 and TRBJ1-2; D gene ambiguous. Trimming shortened V by 5 bases and J by 7 bases, and 17 bases separated the two germline ends. Germline values: CDR1 SNHLY, CDR2 FYNNEI. The CDR3 is made up of 14 amino acids. The CDR3 is CASSPTPSGGGYTF. The CDR3 DNA is TGTGCCAGCAGTCCGACGCCGTCCGGAGGTGGCTACACCTTC.

The chain employs TRBV15 and TRBJ2-1; 11 bases match TRBD2. V lost 2 bases and J lost 4; bases outside the gene matches: 7. CDR1 is LNHNV, CDR2 YYDKDF, per germline (reference sequence). The CDR3 covers 17 residues. Written as DNA, the CDR3 is TGTGCCACCAGCAGACCCACAGGGACTAGCGGTTACAATGAGCAGTTCTTC. Translating it yields CATSRPTGTSGYNEQFF.

V gene TRBV30 combines with J gene TRBJ2-7, with 9 bases that match TRBD2. The CDR3 is 15 residues long. Trimming cost V 2 bases and J 5 bases; bases outside gene matches: 10. Germline V gene lookup returns CDR1 GTSNPN and CDR2 SVGIG (reference sequence). The CDR3 region has the DNA TGTGCCTGGAGTCAACCTAGCGGGAATTTCCACGAGCAGTACTTC. Protein sequence: CAWSQPSGNFHEQYF.

The V gene is TRBV7-2, the J gene TRBJ2-7; 8 positions agree with TRBD2. The germline CDR1 and CDR2 sequences are SGHTA and FQGNSA. The CDR3 covers 15 residues. With V trimmed by 1 base and J by 1 base, 3 bases remained unmatched. CDR3 protein: CASSLERERSYEQYF. CDR3 nucleotide sequence: TGTGCCAGCAGCTTAGAGCGGGAGAGGTCCTACGAGCAGTACTTC.

With regard to this clone: This CDR3 is also generated by other DNA sequences in the sample. V is TRBV28 and J is TRBJ1-5; no definite D call. The V gene's germline CDR1 is MDHEN and CDR2 SYDVKM. The CDR3 runs to 12 residues. Trimming cost V 3 bases and J 6 bases, with 6 bases left between them. CDR3 bases: TGTGCCAGCAGTTTGAGTGGTCAGCCCCAGCATTTT. Its protein is CASSLSGQPQHF. The entire variable domain, with the rest obtained from reference TRBV28 and TRBJ1-5, is as follows: DVKVTQSSRYLVKRTGEKVFLECVQDMDHENMFWYRQDPGLGLRLIYFSYDVKMKEKGDIPEGYSVSREKKERFSLILESASTNQTSMYLCASSLSGQPQHFGDGTRLSIL.

The J gene is TRBJ1-2, the V gene TRBV7-9; 7 nucleotides align to TRBD1. Germline trimming cut 4 bases from V and 8 bases from J; bases unmatched to any gene: 16. The CDR3 spans 16 residues. The germline gives CDR1 SEHNR, CDR2 FQNEAQ (reference sequence). The CDR3 is CASSSQSGYRGGGYTF. The CDR3, as DNA: TGTGCCAGCAGCTCTCAATCAGGTTACAGGGGCGGCGGCTACACCTTC. The full variable domain, rest sourced from reference TRBV7-9 and TRBJ1-2, is DTGVSQNPRHKITKRGQNVTFRCDPISEHNRLYWYRQTLGQGPEFLTYFQNEAQLEKSRLLSDRFSAERPKGSFSTLEIQRTEQGDSAMYLCASSSQSGYRGGGYTFGSGTRLTVV.

The chain uses TRBV6-5 and TRBJ2-7, with TRBD2 matching over 11 bases. Germline loops: CDR1 MNHEY, CDR2 SVGAGI. The CDR3 consists of 14 residues. V trimming: 6 bases; J trimming: 3 bases; junction bases outside the gene matches: 4. The CDR3, as DNA: TGTGCCAGCAGGAGACTAGCGGGACTCTACGAGCAGTACTTC. Translation: CASRRLAGLYEQYF.

Here the CDR3 reads CASSLASSNEQYF. The CDR3 DNA sequence: TGTGCCAGCAGCTTAGCTAGTTCCAACGAGCAGTACTTC. The rearrangement uses TRBV11-2 and TRBJ2-7; D call uncertain. Trimming removed 1 base at V and 5 bases at J, with 9 bases between. This CDR3 region has 13 residues. Germline values: CDR1 SGHAT, CDR2 FQNNGV.

The rearrangement uses TRBV6-6 and TRBJ2-1, with a tentative D call TRBD1 (5 bases). Between the trimmed V and J ends, which lost 8 bases and 6 bases, there was a span of 17 bases. Germline V gene data show CDR1 as MNHNY and CDR2 as SVGAGI (reference sequence). The CDR3 contains 14 residues. CDR3 nucleotide sequence: TGTGCCAGCCTCAGGAGTCCAGGGATCAATGAGCAGTTCTTC. This codes for CASLRSPGINEQFF.

The V gene is TRBV11-2, the J gene TRBJ2-7; possibly TRBD2 for D (7 bases). The V end lost 4 bases, the J end lost 3 bases, and 16 bases lay between the germline ends. The CDR3 totals 15 residues. The germline CDR1 and CDR2 sequences are SGHAT and FQNNGV. The CDR3 spells CASSSYAGDYYEQYF. CDR3 sequence (DNA): TGTGCCAGCAGCTCCTACGCAGGGGACTACTACGAGCAGTACTTC.

The chain combines TRBV29-1 with TRBJ1-4; the match to TRBD1 covers 9 bases. The V gene's germline CDR1 is SQVTM and CDR2 ANQGSEA. The CDR3 runs to 16 residues. Trimming took 3 bases from V and 1 from J; bases not matched to a gene: 6. The DNA of the CDR3 is TGCAGCGTTGAGTTGGGACAGGGCCGAACTAATGAAAAACTGTTTTTT. It encodes CSVELGQGRTNEKLFF.

The chain joins TRBV4-1 to TRBJ1-2, with D unresolved. The CDR3 totals 16 residues. Trimming stripped 0 bases from V and 3 bases from J, with 14 bases between. CDR1 and CDR2 from the germline V gene are MGHRA and YSYEKL. CDR3 sequence: CASSQDPGRPDYGYTF. In nucleotides, the CDR3 is TGCGCCAGCAGCCAAGATCCAGGCCGACCCGACTATGGCTACACCTTC.

The J gene is TRBJ2-7, the V gene TRBV11-2; a possible D gene is TRBD1 (5 bases). Germline CDR1 is SGHAT and CDR2 is FQNNGV. The CDR3 is made up of 15 amino acids. Trimming stripped 2 bases from V and 4 bases from J, with 15 bases between. CDR3 sequence: CASSLPHRPRYEQYF. Here the CDR3 DNA reads TGTGCCAGCAGCTTACCCCACAGGCCAAGGTACGAGCAGTACTTC.

V usage is TRBV21-1 and J usage is TRBJ1-5; the DNA was not used to check the table's D call, TRBD1. TRBV21-1 is flagged as a pseudogene. The CDR3 is 17 residues long. CDR3 residues: CASSNEEERQGHQPQHF. The CDR3 region has the DNA TGTGCCAGCAGCAACGAAGAGGAGAGGCAGGGGCACCAGCCCCAGCATTTT.

This sequence joins TRBV27 and TRBJ1-5; D may be TRBD1 (6 bases). This CDR3 contains 13 residues. Trimming cost V 6 bases and J 1 base, with 7 bases left between them. Germline V gene lookup returns CDR1 MNHEY and CDR2 SMNVEV (reference sequence). CDR3 DNA sequence: TGTGCCAGCAGGGGGGCAAGCAATCAGCCCCAGCATTTT. This encodes CASRGASNQPQHF.

This clone was recorded only once. The rearrangement links TRBV10-3 to TRBJ1-5; 8 nucleotides match TRBD1. Germline V gene data show CDR1 as ENHRY and CDR2 as SYGVKD. After removal of 3 bases from V and 7 bases from J, the junction contained 5 bases not matched to a gene. The CDR3 consists of 14 residues. The chain's CDR3 is CAISEGQGGQPQHF. CDR3 sequence (DNA): TGTGCCATCAGTGAAGGACAGGGCGGACAGCCCCAGCATTTT.

The chain carries TRBV27 and TRBJ2-7; D might be TRBD2 (5 bases). CDR1 is MNHEY, CDR2 SMNVEV, per germline (reference sequence). V shed 6 bases and J shed 3 bases, with 18 bases lying between them. The CDR3 extends over 15 amino acids. DNA of the CDR3: TGTGCCAGCAGCCAATTCCGGGAAATTTACTACGAGCAGTACTTC. Protein product: CASSQFREIYYEQYF.

The V gene is TRBV4-2, the J gene TRBJ2-4, with D possibly matching TRBD1 (6 bases). The CDR3 spans 17 residues. CDR1 is LGHNA and CDR2 is YNFKEQ in the germline V gene. The germline V and J ends were trimmed by 4 bases and 5 bases, with 21 bases remaining between them. The CDR3 loop is CASSRSGADRGQNIQYF. DNA for the CDR3: TGTGCCAGCAGCCGCTCAGGGGCGGACCGTGGGCAAAACATTCAGTACTTC.